This TCR beta chain was captured by sequencing in a study of CD8+CD57+ T cells in acquired aplastic anemia. Turning to the study itself: Mean DNA quantity obtained from sorted CD4+ and CD8+ cells was 2.5 to 4 ug.

Patients who underwent sequencing had shown CD8+CD57+ cell expansion by flow cytometry. Genomic DNA, serving as template, underwent TCR beta VDJ and CDR3 profiling. MiXCR was run by TCRdb on the reads, yielding one entry per CDR3 protein. The sample records approximately 95,000 distinct CDR3 sequences, about 63% being singletons. This clonotype has just a few counts. Per the germline V gene, CDR1 is SQVTM and CDR2 is ANQGSEA. The CDR3 totals 13 residues. V dropped 7 bases and J dropped 3 bases, with 15 bases sitting between them. The source of this sequence is a human donor with aplastic anemia. The sample taken for sequencing was sorted CD4+, CD8+, or CD8+CD57+ T cells (not recorded which) from PBMCs. V usage is TRBV29-1 and J usage is TRBJ1-1; tentatively, D is TRBD1 (5 bases). The CDR3 sequence: CSAAGGGDTEAFF. In DNA form, the CDR3 reads TGCAGCGCCGCTGGGGGTGGGGACACTGAAGCTTTCTTT. The whole variable domain, filled in from reference TRBV29-1 and TRBJ1-1, reads SAVISQKPSRDICQRGTSLTIQCQVDSQVTMMFWYRQQPGQSLTLIATANQGSEATYESGFVIDKFPISRPNLTFSTLTVSNMSPEDSSIYLCSAAGGGDTEAFFGQGTRLTVV.